The rows below give T cell receptor beta chains drawn from one sample of a study of shared clonotypes between healthy human individuals. This table comes from immunoSEQ multiplex PCR, and its TCRdb copy is limited to in-frame clones, with some not included. The repertoire holds about 2 million clones, about 95% seen once, with about 1.1% in the top ten. Source material: naive CD8+ T cells sorted from blood. All receptors come from a man younger than 35 in good health. Both conserved end residues are part of each CDR3. Fields, in order: J gene, clone size, V gene, D gene, CDR3 protein, CDR3 DNA. D genes are given only for firm matches. Expanded clones are given a class, and other clones once, few, many or no size at all.

TRBJ2-7 | - | TRBV19 | - | CASQGDISYEQYF | TGTGCCAGTCAAGGGGACATCAGTTACGAGCAGTACTTC
TRBJ2-1 | once | TRBV27 | - | CASAFETGDNEQFF | TGTGCCAGCGCCTTTGAGACAGGCGACAATGAGCAGTTCTTC
TRBJ2-7 | - | TRBV7-9 | - | CASSFSSSYEQYF | TGTGCCAGCAGCTTCTCGAGCTCCTACGAGCAGTACTTC
TRBJ1-1 | - | TRBV9 | - | CASSVGTGTEAFF | TGTGCCAGCAGCGTGGGGACGGGAACTGAAGCTTTCTTT
TRBJ1-4 | - | TRBV27 | - | CASADAASELFF | TGTGCCAGCGCAGACGCAGCCAGCGAACTGTTTTTT
TRBJ2-7 | once | TRBV10-3 | - | CAISPGDSYEQYF | TGTGCCATCAGTCCGGGCGATTCCTACGAGCAGTACTTC
TRBJ1-4 | - | TRBV4-1 | - | CASSQVGGRNEKLFF | TGCGCCAGCAGCCAAGTCGGCGGGCGGAATGAAAAACTGTTTTTT
TRBJ2-7 | - | TRBV2 | TRBD1 | CASRPQGDPNYEQYF | TGTGCCAGCAGACCTCAGGGGGACCCTAATTACGAGCAGTACTTC
TRBJ2-1 | - | TRBV5-1 | TRBD2 | CASSPSGLGVEQFF | TGCGCCAGCAGCCCTAGCGGGCTCGGGGTTGAGCAGTTCTTC
TRBJ2-7 | - | TRBV5-5 | - | CASSLSPTYEQYF | TGTGCCAGCAGCTTATCTCCGACCTACGAGCAGTACTTC
TRBJ2-7 | - | TRBV7-8 | - | CASSLGERVEQYF | TGTGCCAGCAGCTTGGGGGAGAGGGTTGAGCAGTACTTC
TRBJ2-7 | - | TRBV5-1 | - | CASSFRWADSSYEQYF | TGCGCCAGCAGCTTCCGGTGGGCCGACAGCTCCTACGAGCAGTACTTC
TRBJ2-7 | once | TRBV4-3 | - | CASSLSRETYEQYF | TGCGCCAGCAGCCTTAGTAGGGAGACCTACGAGCAGTACTTC
TRBJ2-6 | - | TRBV5-8 | TRBD1 | CASRPGQGLPNVLTF | TGTGCCAGCAGGCCGGGACAGGGGCTTCCCAACGTCCTGACTTTC
TRBJ2-7 | - | TRBV5-1 | TRBD1 | CASSLPPGQGPYEQYF | TGCGCCAGCAGCTTGCCTCCGGGACAGGGACCCTACGAGCAGTACTTC
TRBJ1-1 | - | TRBV14 | TRBD1 | CASSPGQGESEAFF | TGTGCCAGCAGCCCCGGACAGGGAGAGTCTGAAGCTTTCTTT
TRBJ2-7 | - | TRBV28 | TRBD1 | CASSSDRAKVYEQYF | TGTGCCAGCAGTTCCGACAGGGCGAAGGTCTACGAGCAGTACTTC
TRBJ2-3 | - | TRBV2 | TRBD2 | CASTAGTSGFTDTQYF | TGTGCCAGCACTGCCGGGACTAGCGGATTCACAGATACGCAGTATTTT
TRBJ1-6 | - | TRBV28 | - | CASSWGSPLHF | TGTGCCAGCAGCTGGGGATCACCCCTCCACTTT
TRBJ2-7 | - | TRBV7-8 | - | CASSFPKTGTNSYEQYF | TGTGCCAGCAGCTTCCCCAAGACCGGGACAAACTCCTACGAGCAGTACTTC
TRBJ2-2 | - | TRBV27 | TRBD2 | CASSSLAGEAGELFF | TGTGCCAGCAGTTCCCTAGCGGGAGAAGCCGGGGAGCTGTTTTTT
TRBJ1-4 | - | TRBV2 | - | CASSGAGEGEKLFF | TGTGCCAGCAGTGGTGCAGGGGAAGGTGAAAAACTGTTTTTT
TRBJ2-2 | - | TRBV6-1 | - | CASTVYRNTGELFF | TGTGCCAGCACCGTCTACCGAAACACCGGGGAGCTGTTTTTT
TRBJ1-4 | - | TRBV19 | - | CASSMYRVNGDEKLFF | TGTGCCAGTAGTATGTACCGGGTCAACGGGGATGAAAAACTGTTTTTT
TRBJ2-7 | - | TRBV9 | - | CASSVEDWVHEQYF | TGTGCCAGCAGCGTAGAAGATTGGGTCCACGAGCAGTACTTC
TRBJ2-7 | - | TRBV7-2 | - | CASSLHYLRGSYEQYF | TGTGCCAGCAGCCTTCACTATCTCCGAGGCTCCTACGAGCAGTACTTC
TRBJ2-7 | - | TRBV2 | TRBD1 | CASGQGAYYEQYF | TGTGCCAGCGGACAGGGGGCCTACTACGAGCAGTACTTC
TRBJ1-5 | - | TRBV6-6 | - | CASSYEAGGNQPQHF | TGTGCCAGCAGTTACGAAGCAGGAGGAAATCAGCCCCAGCATTTT
TRBJ1-4 | - | TRBV5-4 | TRBD1 | CASSLQGVGEKLFF | TGTGCCAGCAGCTTGCAGGGGGTAGGAGAAAAACTGTTTTTT
TRBJ1-1 | - | TRBV9 | - | CASSGSGTGGTEAFF | TGTGCCAGCAGCGGTTCCGGGACCGGGGGTACTGAAGCTTTCTTT
TRBJ1-5 | - | TRBV6-6 | - | CASSFPRGQGNQPQHF | TGTGCCAGCAGTTTCCCCCGGGGCCAGGGGAATCAGCCCCAGCATTTT
TRBJ1-6 | - | TRBV30 | - | CAWSQEIDDNSPLHF | TGTGCCTGGAGCCAGGAGATTGACGATAATTCACCCCTCCACTTT
TRBJ1-1 | once | TRBV19 | TRBD1 | CASGAQQGAPEAFF | TGTGCCAGTGGTGCTCAACAGGGGGCGCCTGAAGCTTTCTTT
TRBJ2-5 | - | TRBV7-2 | - | CASRAELANAWETQYF | TGTGCCAGCAGGGCAGAACTAGCCAACGCTTGGGAGACCCAGTACTTC
TRBJ2-2 | - | TRBV6-5 | - | CASSAVANTGELFF | TGTGCCAGCAGCGCCGTAGCGAACACCGGGGAGCTGTTTTTT
TRBJ2-6 | - | TRBV5-1 | TRBD1 | CASSPFRGQPSGANVLTF | TGCGCCAGCAGCCCGTTTAGGGGACAGCCCTCTGGGGCCAACGTCCTGACTTTC
TRBJ2-7 | - | TRBV5-6 | TRBD1 | CASSGLRTGGEYEQYF | TGTGCCAGCAGCGGATTACGGACAGGGGGTGAATACGAGCAGTACTTC
TRBJ1-1 | - | TRBV5-5 | TRBD1 | CASSEGTGVPEAFF | TGTGCCAGCAGCGAGGGGACAGGTGTTCCTGAAGCTTTCTTT
TRBJ2-3 | - | TRBV2 | - | CASSFGLAGGSDTQYF | TGTGCCAGCAGCTTTGGACTAGCAGGGGGGTCAGATACGCAGTATTTT
TRBJ2-5 | - | TRBV6-1 | TRBD2 | CASSGLAGPQETQYF | TGTGCCAGCAGTGGACTAGCGGGCCCCCAAGAGACCCAGTACTTC
TRBJ2-5 | - | TRBV28 | - | CASSWPMGGQETQYF | TGTGCCAGCAGTTGGCCTATGGGGGGCCAAGAGACCCAGTACTTC
TRBJ1-5 | - | TRBV28 | - | CASTDAGVRPQHF | TGTGCCAGCACCGACGCGGGGGTTCGGCCCCAGCATTTT
TRBJ2-7 | - | TRBV7-9 | TRBD1 | CASSPRDRETYEQYF | TGTGCCAGCAGCCCCCGGGACAGGGAGACCTACGAGCAGTACTTC
TRBJ2-3 | - | TRBV5-1 | TRBD1 | CASSFGTAGTDTQYF | TGCGCCAGCAGCTTTGGGACAGCCGGAACAGATACGCAGTATTTT
TRBJ2-3 | - | TRBV9 | TRBD2 | CASSVGGAGLPFTDTQYF | TGTGCCAGCAGCGTAGGAGGAGCGGGATTACCCTTCACAGATACGCAGTATTTT
TRBJ2-2 | - | TRBV7-9 | - | CAQQPGSNTGELFF | TGTGCCCAGCAGCCCGGTTCGAACACCGGGGAGCTGTTTTTT
TRBJ2-3 | - | TRBV5-1 | - | CASSLESSPLEGTDTQYF | TGCGCCAGCAGCTTGGAATCAAGCCCTTTGGAAGGCACAGATACGCAGTATTTT
TRBJ2-7 | - | TRBV11-2 | - | CASSLGAGGFYEQYF | TGTGCCAGCAGCTTAGGAGCGGGTGGCTTCTACGAGCAGTACTTC